These 32 T cell receptor beta chains were sequenced from one sample in a study of blood T cell repertoires in COVID-19. The repertoire was sequenced with immunoSEQ multiplex PCR; TCRdb's copy has only in-frame clones and lacks some. The sample holds a few hundred thousand clones, around 82% seen once. Sequenced: peripheral blood. These TCRs come from a woman in her 70s with acute or convalescent COVID-19.

The DNA of the CDR3 is TGTGCCAGCAGTGAAGACTCAGCGGGGGGGCCAACAGATACGCAGTATTTT. The encoded protein is CASSEDSAGGPTDTQYF. The chain combines TRBV2 with TRBJ2-3, with TRBD2 matching over 10 bases. In germline, CDR1 is SNHLY, CDR2 FYNNEI. With V trimmed by 1 base and J by 3 bases, 7 bases remained unmatched. CDR3 length equals 17 residues. The full variable domain, its missing parts supplied by reference TRBV2 and TRBJ2-3, is EPEVTQTPSHQVTQMGQEVILRCVPISNHLYFYWYRQILGQKVEFLVSFYNNEISEKSEIFDDQFSVERPDGSNFTLKIRSTKLEDSAMYFCASSEDSAGGPTDTQYFGPGTRLTVL.

V and J are TRBV6-1 and TRBJ1-1; D ambiguous. V was cut by 0 bases and J by 4 bases, with 6 bases left in between. CDR1 is MNHNS and CDR2 is SASEGT in the germline V gene. The CDR3 is made up of 13 amino acids. DNA for the CDR3: TGTGCCAGCAGTGAAGCACCAGTCACTGAAGCTTTCTTT. Its translation: CASSEAPVTEAFF.

This rearrangement joins TRBV25-1 to TRBJ2-3; the match to TRBD2 covers 7 bases. CDR3 length: 18 amino acids. After removal of 5 bases from V and 4 bases from J, the junction contained 18 bases not matched to a gene. CDR1 is MGHDK and CDR2 is SYGVNS in the germline V gene. DNA of the CDR3: TGTGCCAGCAGTTCCCTGGGGGGTAGCGGGTGGAATGCAGATACGCAGTATTTT. Translating gives CASSSLGGSGWNADTQYF.

CDR3 protein: CASSLAGGRYNEQFF. CDR3 coding DNA: TGTGCCAGCAGCTTAGCGGGGGGGCGCTACAATGAGCAGTTCTTC. The chain combines TRBV5-4 with TRBJ2-1; 10 positions match TRBD2. This CDR3 comprises 15 residues. Germline CDR1 and CDR2: SGHNT and YYREEE (reference sequence). V lost 2 bases to trimming and J lost 3 bases; unmatched junction nucleotides: 2.

The rearrangement links TRBV7-9 to TRBJ2-5; perhaps TRBD2 as D (6 bases). The CDR3 totals 15 residues. Trimming took off 3 bases at V and 4 bases at J, with 15 bases between the two ends. CDR1 is SEHNR and CDR2 is FQNEAQ in the germline V gene (reference sequence). The CDR3 DNA reads TGTGCCAGCAGCTTTCGCGGACCCGGGGGAGAGACCCAGTACTTC. Its translation is CASSFRGPGGETQYF.

V is TRBV2 and J is TRBJ2-5, with D unclear. The CDR3 spans 12 residues. Per germline, CDR1 SNHLY and CDR2 FYNNEI. Deletions cut 6 bases from V and 0 bases from J, with 5 bases between. CDR3 region: CASRLNQETQYF. The CDR3, as DNA: TGTGCCAGCAGGCTAAACCAAGAGACCCAGTACTTC.

This clone was observed a handful of times. The chain joins TRBV11-2 to TRBJ2-1; D is possibly TRBD1 (7 bases). Looked up from germline, CDR1 is SGHAT and CDR2 is FQNNGV. Trimming cost V 2 bases and J 14 bases, with 19 bases left between them. The CDR3 contains 14 residues. The CDR3 loop is CASSLLRQGGSKFF. For the CDR3, the DNA is TGTGCCAGCAGCTTACTACGGCAGGGGGGTAGTAAGTTCTTC.

This rearrangement joins TRBV11-2 to TRBJ1-2; TRBD1 matches at 7 bases. CDR3 length equals 14 residues. V dropped 3 bases and J dropped 5; count of bases not matched to a gene: 6. CDR1 and CDR2 from the germline V gene are SGHAT and FQNNGV. In nucleotides, the CDR3 is TGTGCCAGCAGCTTCGCCCTGACAGGGTATGGCTACACCTTC. Its translation is CASSFALTGYGYTF.

This sequence joins TRBV5-6 and TRBJ2-3; D is perhaps TRBD1 (6 bases). Looked up from germline, CDR1 is SGHDT and CDR2 is YYEEEE. This CDR3 has 13 residues. Trimming removed 2 bases at V and 4 bases at J, with 8 bases between. The CDR3 region is CASSFTGSDTQYF. The CDR3 DNA follows: TGTGCCAGCAGCTTTACAGGGTCAGATACGCAGTATTTT.

V gene TRBV27 combines with J gene TRBJ2-7; 8 bases align to TRBD2. Trimming took 7 bases from V and 0 from J; bases not matched to a gene: 8. CDR3 length: 15 residues. Germline V gene sequence: CDR1 MNHEY, CDR2 SMNVEV (reference sequence). This CDR3 is CASMRGAPSSYEQYF. The CDR3 nucleotides read TGTGCCAGCATGCGGGGGGCTCCCAGCTCCTACGAGCAGTACTTC.

The rearrangement uses TRBV7-2 and TRBJ2-7; TRBD2 matches 9 bases. Germline lookup yields CDR1 SGHTA and CDR2 FQGNSA. The trim removed 2 bases at V and 4 bases at J, leaving 6 bases unmatched. CDR3 length equals 15 residues. Here the CDR3 reads CASSLIAGGTYEQYF. DNA for the CDR3: TGTGCCAGCAGCTTAATCGCGGGGGGGACTTACGAGCAGTACTTC.

This clone was observed a handful of times. The chain carries TRBV19 and TRBJ1-5, with 7 bases matching TRBD1. The V gene's germline CDR1 is LNHDA and CDR2 SQIVND (reference sequence). The CDR3 is 17 amino acids. With 6 bases clipped from V and 4 bases from J, the junction kept 15 bases outside the gene matches. DNA for the CDR3: TGTGCCAGTAGCGGGGGCCCCCACAGGGGCGAAAATCAGCCCCAGCATTTT. Translation: CASSGGPHRGENQPQHF.

V usage is TRBV27 and J usage is TRBJ2-2; TRBD2 aligns across 7 bases. This CDR3 is built from 16 residues. The V and J ends lost 6 bases and 3 bases, in that order; junction bases with no gene match: 10. Germline assignment: CDR1 MNHEY and CDR2 SMNVEV (reference sequence). CDR3 in amino acids: CASSLGTTRHTGELFF. In DNA form, the CDR3 reads TGTGCCAGCAGCCTTGGGACTACCCGACACACCGGGGAGCTGTTTTTT.

On this clone itself: The sample carries other DNA sequences with the same CDR3. The chain links TRBV5-1 to TRBJ2-3; TRBD1 matches 10 bases. The V gene end was trimmed by 2 bases and the J gene end by 4 bases; junction bases not matched to a gene: 4. CDR1 is SGHRS and CDR2 is YFSETQ in the germline V gene. The CDR3 spans 15 residues. Here the CDR3 DNA reads TGCGCCAGCAGCTTAGGACAGGGGGGAGCAGATACGCAGTATTTT. This gives the protein CASSLGQGGADTQYF.

This chain connects TRBV7-7 to TRBJ2-2; 8 positions agree with TRBD1. The trim removed 4 bases at V and 7 bases at J, leaving 5 bases unmatched. The germline CDR1 and CDR2 sequences are SSHAT and FNYEAQ (reference sequence). The CDR3 consists of 14 residues. The CDR3 sequence: CASSSTGVSGELFF. Written as DNA, the CDR3 is TGTGCCAGCAGCTCGACAGGGGTTAGCGGGGAGCTGTTTTTT.

The chain uses TRBV11-2 and TRBJ2-1; 9 nucleotides agree with TRBD1. Losses at the gene ends were 2 bases for V and 1 base for J; bases not matched to a gene: 3. CDR1 and CDR2 from the germline V gene are SGHAT and FQNNGV. The CDR3 covers 16 residues. CDR3 sequence reads: CASSLRQGVSYNEQFF. The CDR3 DNA reads TGTGCCAGCAGCTTACGACAGGGGGTTTCCTACAATGAGCAGTTCTTC.

The V gene is TRBV7-3, the J gene TRBJ2-5; 9 bases map to TRBD1. V lost 3 bases and J lost 7; bases outside the gene matches: 3. Germline values: CDR1 SGHTA, CDR2 FQGTGA. The CDR3 length is 13 residues. The DNA of the CDR3 is TGTGCCAGCAGCTTCGACAGGGGGAGGACCCAGTACTTC. This encodes CASSFDRGRTQYF.

The V call is TRBV5-1, the J call TRBJ2-3; tentatively, D is TRBD1 (5 bases). Trimming took off 5 bases at V and 8 bases at J, with 24 bases between the two ends. CDR1 and CDR2 from the germline V gene are SGHRS and YFSETQ. This CDR3 has 16 residues. The CDR3 loop is CASSVVGATDGSTQYF. CDR3 DNA sequence: TGCGCCAGCAGTGTAGTAGGGGCCACAGACGGGTCTACGCAGTATTTT.

The chain combines TRBV3-1 (or the pseudogene TRBV3-2) with TRBJ2-1; 7 nucleotides match TRBD2. J gave up 0 bases and V 2 bases, and 7 bases lay outside the gene matches. Germline-derived CDR1 and CDR2 are LGHDT and YNNKEL (reference sequence). The CDR3 totals 17 residues. The CDR3 DNA is TGTGCCAGCAGCCAACAAAGAGGACTAGGCTCCTACAATGAGCAGTTCTTC. Translating gives CASSQQRGLGSYNEQFF.

In this sample, this clone turned up a few times. CDR3 sequence reads: CASRPQGGRGNTIYF. The CDR3 DNA reads as TGTGCCAGTAGGCCACAGGGGGGACGTGGAAACACCATATATTTT. The chain couples TRBV19 to TRBJ1-3; 8 bases align to TRBD1. V trimming: 6 bases; J trimming: 3 bases; junction bases outside the gene matches: 7. Germline V gene sequence: CDR1 LNHDA, CDR2 SQIVND (reference sequence). CDR3 length: 15 residues. The variable domain in full, with the rest retrieved from reference TRBV19 and TRBJ1-3, is DGGITQSPKYLFRKEGQNVTLSCEQNLNHDAMYWYRQDPGQGLRLIYYSQIVNDFQKGDIAEGYSVSREKKESFPLTVTSAQKNPTAFYLCASRPQGGRGNTIYFGEGSWLTVV.

A few counts support this clone. This chain links TRBV6-5 with TRBJ1-1; weak D call: TRBD1 (5 bases). Germline CDR1 reads MNHEY; CDR2 reads SVGAGI. The CDR3 runs 12 residues. V lost 11 bases to trimming and J lost 3 bases, with 13 bases between them. CDR3 protein: CAAGVRDTEAFF. The CDR3 nucleotides read TGTGCCGCGGGGGTCCGGGACACTGAAGCTTTCTTT.

The rearrangement joins TRBV4-2 to TRBJ2-5, with 9 nucleotides matching TRBD2. V lost 0 bases, J lost 2 bases, and 7 bases stayed unmatched. CDR3 length: 17 residues. Germline CDR1 is LGHNA and CDR2 is YNFKEQ. CDR3 protein: CASSQDVSGGSQETQYF. CDR3 bases: TGTGCCAGCAGCCAAGATGTAAGCGGGGGGTCACAAGAGACCCAGTACTTC.

The chain employs TRBV11-3 and TRBJ1-3; TRBD1 matches at 8 bases. The germline gives CDR1 SGHNT, CDR2 YENEEA. The CDR3 runs 19 residues. J was trimmed by 3 bases and V by 4 bases; bases with no gene match: 17. The CDR3 nucleotides read TGTGCCAGCAGCTCCCCGCGGCGGCCAGGGGGCTCGGTTGGAAACACCATATATTTT. Protein product: CASSSPRRPGGSVGNTIYF.

This chain links TRBV6-5 with TRBJ2-4; no reliable D call. Between the trimmed V and J ends, which lost 9 bases and 0 bases, there was a span of 9 bases. The CDR3 spans 13 residues. Germline loops: CDR1 MNHEY, CDR2 SVGAGI. In DNA, the CDR3 is TGTGCCAGTCGACACTTAGCCAAAAACATTCAGTACTTC. Its translation: CASRHLAKNIQYF.

A single count supports this clone. The chain is built from TRBV11-2 and TRBJ1-4; 8 bases are shared with TRBD1. Trimming cost V 2 bases and J 5 bases; bases outside gene matches: 7. The CDR3 covers 16 residues. Germline lookup yields CDR1 SGHAT and CDR2 FQNNGV. DNA for the CDR3: TGTGCCAGCAGCTTATTTGGAACAGGGGGGAATGAAAAACTGTTTTTT. Encoded protein: CASSLFGTGGNEKLFF.

The rearrangement links TRBV27 to TRBJ2-7, with D possibly being TRBD1 (5 bases). CDR1 MNHEY and CDR2 SMNVEV come from the germline V gene (reference sequence). This CDR3 has 14 residues. V lost 2 bases and J 2 bases, leaving 10 bases between the germline ends. Here the CDR3 DNA reads TGTGCCAGCAGTTTAAAGGGGTGGGCCTACGAGCAGTACTTC. Protein product: CASSLKGWAYEQYF.

The genes are TRBV10-2 and TRBJ2-1, with TRBD2 identical over 7 bases. This CDR3 has 15 residues. Germline V gene sequence: CDR1 WSHSY, CDR2 SAAADI. After removal of 6 bases from V and 2 bases from J, the junction contained 7 bases not matched to a gene. CDR3: CASRYAGTTYNEQFF. The CDR3, as DNA: TGCGCCAGCAGGTATGCCGGGACTACCTACAATGAGCAGTTCTTC.

Here the CDR3 reads CSIGVGANTEAFF. The CDR3 nucleotides are TGCAGCATTGGGGTTGGGGCGAACACTGAAGCTTTCTTT. The chain is built from TRBV29-1 and TRBJ1-1; D is possibly TRBD1 (5 bases). CDR3 length: 13 amino acids. V shed 8 bases and J shed 1 base, with 14 bases lying between them. CDR1 is SQVTM, CDR2 ANQGSEA, per germline.

This sequence joins TRBV6-5 and TRBJ2-7; 11 bases agree with TRBD2. V lost 0 bases, J lost 2 bases, and 0 bases stayed unmatched. Germline V lookup: CDR1 MNHEY, CDR2 SVGAGI. CDR3 size: 15 residues. The CDR3 DNA reads as TGTGCCAGCAGTTACTCGACTAGCGGGGCCTACGAGCAGTACTTC. Encoded protein: CASSYSTSGAYEQYF.

This chain joins TRBV5-1 and TRBJ2-3, with TRBD1 matching over 8 bases. Trimming took 7 bases from V and 5 from J; bases not matched to a gene: 9. The CDR3 is 14 residues long. Germline lookup yields CDR1 SGHRS and CDR2 YFSETQ. This CDR3 reads CASFPGQGRDTQYF. Written as DNA, the CDR3 is TGCGCCAGCTTTCCAGGACAGGGACGAGATACGCAGTATTTT.

The J gene is TRBJ2-7, the V gene TRBV24-1; 10 bases are a match to TRBD1. Looked up from germline, CDR1 is KGHDR and CDR2 is SFDVKD. The CDR3 has 15 residues. The trim removed 3 bases at V and 5 bases at J, leaving 6 bases unmatched. CDR3: CATSDPGTGAHEQYF. The CDR3 nucleotides read TGTGCCACCAGTGATCCCGGGACAGGGGCCCACGAGCAGTACTTC.

The gene calls are TRBV30 and TRBJ1-3; D remains unclear. V shed 2 bases and J shed 2 bases, with 7 bases lying between them. CDR1 GTSNPN and CDR2 SVGIG come from the germline V gene (reference sequence). The CDR3 sequence is 13 residues long. As DNA, the CDR3 is TGTGCCTGGAGTCTACTTACTGGAAACACCATATATTTT. Amino acid sequence: CAWSLLTGNTIYF.